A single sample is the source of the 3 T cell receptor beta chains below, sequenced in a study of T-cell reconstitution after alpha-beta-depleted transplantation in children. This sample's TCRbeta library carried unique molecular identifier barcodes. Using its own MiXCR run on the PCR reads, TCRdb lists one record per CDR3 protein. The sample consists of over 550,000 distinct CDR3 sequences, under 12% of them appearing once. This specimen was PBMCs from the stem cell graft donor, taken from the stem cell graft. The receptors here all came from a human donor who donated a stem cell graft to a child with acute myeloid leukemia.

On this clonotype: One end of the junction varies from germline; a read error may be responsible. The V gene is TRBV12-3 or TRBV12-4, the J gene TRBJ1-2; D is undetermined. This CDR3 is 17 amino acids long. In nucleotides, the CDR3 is TGTACCAGCAGACCTGGGGAAGGGTACGAAGCTAACTATGGCTACACCTTC. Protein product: CTSRPGEGYEANYGYTF.

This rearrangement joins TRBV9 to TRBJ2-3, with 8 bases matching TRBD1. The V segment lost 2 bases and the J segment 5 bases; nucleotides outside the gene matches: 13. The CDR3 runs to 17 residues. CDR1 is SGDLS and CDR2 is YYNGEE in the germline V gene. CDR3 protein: CASSVPPSDRDQDTQYF. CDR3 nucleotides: TGTGCCAGCAGCGTCCCGCCCTCGGACAGGGATCAAGATACGCAGTATTTT.

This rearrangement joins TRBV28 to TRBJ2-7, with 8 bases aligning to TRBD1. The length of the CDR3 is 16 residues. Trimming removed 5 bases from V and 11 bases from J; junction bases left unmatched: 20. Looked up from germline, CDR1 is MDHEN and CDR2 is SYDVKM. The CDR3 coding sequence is TGTGCCAGCAGTCCGGCCGGGTCTGGCAGGGGGCTTCTTGAGTACTTC. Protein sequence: CASSPAGSGRGLLEYF.